One T cell receptor (beta chain) is described in this entry. This clonotype was found a few times. Its antigen remains unidentified. No base qualities exist here, and no much larger clone lies one base off it. What the treatment or condition label conveys for this sample: in vitro stimulation with specific CMV peptide epitopes to enrich CMV-specific T cells. The CDR3, cysteine through phenylalanine, is 15 amino acids long. Of all the DNA, just the CDR3 is kept, 45 bases in frame from base 1. The junction carries 18 bases between V and J, which are trimmed by 4 bases and 7 bases respectively. CDR1 and CDR2 were assigned from the germline V gene as SGHTA and FQGNSA. The sample is drawn from a study of T cell repertoires in cytomegalovirus infection (dated by TCRdb to about 2019). Turning to the overall study: The peptide stimulations were aimed at well-studied HLA-B-restricted epitopes as well as recently identified HLA-C-restricted CMV epitopes, whose presentation resists viral immunomodulation. Donor HLA type was relevant to the analysis, because carriage of CMV infection together with the matching HLA type was indicated by public TCR beta signatures.

The listed sequencing device is Illumina HiSeq 1500. The raw public data were reprocessed by TCRdb itself: fastp quality trimming at Q25, MiXCR clonotype calling, in-frame beta chains only. Each record represents a unique CDR3 protein, reported with the most common genes and DNA among its rows. This sample comprises approximately 310,000 distinct CDR3 sequences, about 25% of them detected only once. The ten top clones hold about 14% of the sample. Broader findings and caveats from the paper: The ex vivo response was dominated by HLA-C-restricted CMV-specific TCR beta clonotypes, which also provided the single most frequent clonotype in two of eight donors. Carriers of CMV infection plus the relevant HLA type were discriminated by the cumulative frequency of public TCR beta family members in the study cohort and in an independent roughly 370-donor cohort.

This receptor was identified in a human donor in good health (CMV status not recorded). Some clones in this sample may be carry-over from other donors' samples. Sample: cultured PBMCs, taken from culture after CMV antigen stimulation. The V and J genes are TRBV7-2 and TRBJ2-3; the D gene remains uncertain. The CDR3 in this case is CASSSQLLPPHTQYF. The DNA sequence is TGTGCCAGCAGCTCGCAATTACTACCCCCTCATACGCAGTATTTT.